These 20 T cell receptor beta chains were all obtained from the same sample, sequenced in a study of cytomegalovirus exposure and HLA in healthy donors (dated by TCRdb to about 2017). The method was the immunoSEQ multiplex PCR assay. A mixture of 60 forward primers for TCR Vbeta segments and 13 reverse primers for TCR Jbeta segments was used in the multiplex PCR. Drawn from immuneACCESS, this table holds only the in-frame rearrangements with V and J called that TCRdb kept. Clones are partly lost; checked studies trace under half to an unresolved V gene and leave the rest unexplained. Present in this sample are some 85,000 clones, more than 70% of which were seen just once. About 3.8% of the sample goes to the ten largest clones. Sequenced: PBMCs. These receptors all stem from a man aged 25 to 45 in good health and CMV-seronegative.

The chain couples TRBV19 to TRBJ1-1; 8 bases are a match to TRBD1. Germline loops: CDR1 LNHDA, CDR2 SQIVND (reference sequence). Germline trimming cut 7 bases from V and 4 bases from J; bases unmatched to any gene: 11. This CDR3 is 15 amino acids long. The CDR3 here is CASNPSGGAGTEAFF. DNA for the CDR3: TGTGCCAGTAACCCTTCAGGGGGCGCGGGCACTGAAGCTTTCTTT.

This chain joins TRBV7-2 and TRBJ1-2; D remains ambiguous. The CDR3 covers 13 residues. Germline V gene data show CDR1 as SGHTA and CDR2 as FQGNSA. With 4 bases removed from V and 5 bases from J, the gap between germline ends came to 11 bases. The chain's CDR3 is CASSSPNGYGYTF. The CDR3 coding sequence is TGTGCCAGCAGCTCCCCGAACGGTTATGGCTACACCTTC.

The chain couples TRBV10-3 to TRBJ1-2; D might be TRBD1 (6 bases). This CDR3 comprises 15 residues. Germline CDR1 is ENHRY and CDR2 is SYGVKD. The V and J ends lost 0 bases and 8 bases respectively, with 16 bases between them. The CDR3 sequence is CAISESWTDERGYTF. CDR3 nucleotide sequence: TGTGCCATCAGTGAGTCCTGGACAGATGAACGCGGCTACACCTTC.

The V and J genes are TRBV7-6 and TRBJ2-7; 8 bases line up with TRBD1. The CDR3 is 15 residues long. The V gene's germline CDR1 is SGHVS and CDR2 FNYEAQ. The junction had 10 bases not matched to a gene; V was cut back by 5 bases and J by 4 bases. Written as DNA, the CDR3 is TGTGCCAGCAGCCCGTCCGGACAGGGAGTATACGAGCAGTACTTC. Its protein product is CASSPSGQGVYEQYF.

V and J are TRBV6-5 and TRBJ1-2; 7 bases match TRBD1. Germline CDR1 and CDR2: MNHEY and SVGAGI. V was clipped by 1 base and J by 4 bases; unmatched bases: 6. The length of the CDR3 is 15 residues. DNA of the CDR3: TGTGCCAGCAGTTACTTTAGGGGGCGCGCCTATGGCTACACCTTC. Translating gives CASSYFRGRAYGYTF.

This clone has more than one count but fewer than ten. The chain uses TRBV6-5 and TRBJ1-1, with TRBD1 as a possible D gene (6 bases). CDR1 is MNHEY and CDR2 is SVGAGI in the germline V gene. This CDR3 has 15 residues. V was clipped by 0 bases and J by 2 bases, with 10 bases between them. The CDR3 sequence: CASSYSDSSNTEAFF. In nucleotides, the CDR3 is TGTGCCAGCAGTTACTCGGACAGCTCCAACACTGAAGCTTTCTTT.

Details on this clone: This sample includes further DNA sequences coding for the same CDR3. V and J are TRBV28 and TRBJ1-5, with 7 positions matching TRBD1. With V trimmed by 6 bases and J by 6 bases, 8 bases remained unmatched. The CDR3 totals 14 residues. Per germline, CDR1 MDHEN and CDR2 SYDVKM. CDR3 loop: CASSAGTVIQPQHF. DNA of the CDR3: TGTGCCAGCAGCGCAGGGACAGTTATTCAGCCCCAGCATTTT. Combining the CDR3 with reference TRBV28 and TRBJ1-5 gives the whole variable domain DVKVTQSSRYLVKRTGEKVFLECVQDMDHENMFWYRQDPGLGLRLIYFSYDVKMKEKGDIPEGYSVSREKKERFSLILESASTNQTSMYLCASSAGTVIQPQHFGDGTRLSIL.

The J gene is TRBJ2-5, the V gene TRBV6-5; tentative D call: TRBD2 (6 bases). This CDR3 region has 13 residues. CDR1 and CDR2 (germline): MNHEY, SVGAGI. V gave up 3 bases and J gave up 7 bases, with 12 bases separating them. The CDR3 is CASSYVMGGTQYF. In nucleotides, the CDR3 is TGTGCCAGCAGTTATGTAATGGGGGGGACCCAGTACTTC.

The chain carries TRBV7-6 and TRBJ2-1, with a possible D match to TRBD1 (6 bases). The V and J ends lost 0 bases and 0 bases respectively, with 9 bases between them. The CDR3 is 16 amino acids. CDR1 is SGHVS, CDR2 FNYEAQ, per germline. The CDR3 DNA is TGTGCCAGCAGCTTAGCCCAGGGGAGCTCCTACAATGAGCAGTTCTTC. It encodes CASSLAQGSSYNEQFF.

This chain links TRBV11-2 with TRBJ2-7; 10 bases match TRBD2. This CDR3 is built from 17 residues. Germline values: CDR1 SGHAT, CDR2 FQNNGV. The V and J ends lost 4 bases and 1 base, in that order; junction bases with no gene match: 10. CDR3 protein: CASSSGLAVRVSYEQYF. As DNA, the CDR3 is TGTGCCAGCAGCTCAGGACTAGCGGTACGGGTGTCCTACGAGCAGTACTTC.

The chain carries TRBV4-2 and TRBJ2-2; D is perhaps TRBD2 (5 bases). The CDR3 has 15 residues. Germline loops: CDR1 LGHNA, CDR2 YNFKEQ. V lost 0 bases to trimming and J lost 5 bases, with 10 bases between them. CDR3 nucleotide sequence: TGTGCCAGCAGCCAAGATATGAGAGGGACCGGGGAGCTGTTTTTT. Translated: CASSQDMRGTGELFF.

This clone has just a few counts. The rearrangement joins TRBV2 to TRBJ1-5, with no clear D. Trimming pared 2 bases from V and 2 bases from J, leaving 13 bases between. The CDR3 has 16 residues. Germline lookup yields CDR1 SNHLY and CDR2 FYNNEI. CDR3 coding DNA: TGTGCCAGCAGTGAAAGGGCCGGGAGGGGCAATCAGCCCCAGCATTTT. It specifies CASSERAGRGNQPQHF. Using reference TRBV2 and TRBJ1-5 for the parts outside the CDR3, the full variable domain is EPEVTQTPSHQVTQMGQEVILRCVPISNHLYFYWYRQILGQKVEFLVSFYNNEISEKSEIFDDQFSVERPDGSNFTLKIRSTKLEDSAMYFCASSERAGRGNQPQHFGDGTRLSIL.

The chain uses TRBV7-2 and TRBJ2-1, with 10 positions matching TRBD2. J was trimmed by 5 bases and V by 3 bases; bases with no gene match: 4. This CDR3 has 15 residues. CDR1 is SGHTA, CDR2 FQGNSA, per germline. The CDR3 DNA sequence: TGTGCCAGCAGCTTGTTTAGCGGGGGGAACAATGAGCAGTTCTTC. This codes for CASSLFSGGNNEQFF.

The chain is built from TRBV23-1 and TRBJ1-4, with 7 bases lining up with TRBD1. TRBV23-1 is an ORF, and what it does is uncertain. The trim removed 2 bases at V and 8 bases at J, leaving 14 bases unmatched. This CDR3 comprises 17 residues. The CDR3 is CASSQRGDRVDREKLFF. In nucleotides, the CDR3 is TGCGCCAGCAGTCAAAGAGGCGACAGGGTCGATAGAGAAAAACTGTTTTTT.

V gene TRBV2 combines with J gene TRBJ2-7; D is possibly TRBD2 (6 bases). Germline assignment: CDR1 SNHLY and CDR2 FYNNEI. This CDR3 is 13 amino acids long. V was trimmed by 8 bases and J by 2 bases, leaving 13 bases between them. The DNA for the CDR3 is TGTGCCAGCGGCGGCGGGAAAGCCTACGAGCAGTACTTC. Its translation: CASGGGKAYEQYF.

The J gene is TRBJ2-5, the V gene TRBV19; TRBD2 matches at 8 bases. The ends lost 4 bases at V and 2 bases at J; junction bases unmatched: 3. Germline V gives CDR1 LNHDA, CDR2 SQIVND (reference sequence). The CDR3 length is 14 residues. CDR3 bases: TGTGCCAGTAGTACGACTAGCGCTCAAGAGACCCAGTACTTC. Translation gives CASSTTSAQETQYF.

This rearrangement joins TRBV6-5 to TRBJ1-2, with TRBD1 as a possible D gene (6 bases). The CDR3 consists of 16 residues. Germline V gene sequence: CDR1 MNHEY, CDR2 SVGAGI. The ends were cut back, 2 bases at V and 5 bases at J, with 18 bases in the middle. The CDR3 DNA reads as TGTGCCAGCAGTTACCTCAGGGGCCGTTCGCAGTATGGCTACACCTTC. Its translation is CASSYLRGRSQYGYTF.

The chain employs TRBV28 and TRBJ1-5; maybe TRBD1 (5 bases). Trimming cost V 1 base and J 7 bases, with 14 bases left between them. CDR3 length: 15 amino acids. Germline CDR1 and CDR2: MDHEN and SYDVKM. The CDR3 sequence: CASSLYMQGRQPQHF. The CDR3 DNA sequence: TGTGCCAGCAGTTTATATATGCAGGGTAGGCAGCCCCAGCATTTT.

The chain is built from TRBV7-9 and TRBJ1-3; 8 nucleotides match TRBD1. Germline loops: CDR1 SEHNR, CDR2 FQNEAQ (reference sequence). V shed 5 bases, J shed 1 base, and the junction held 1 base outside the gene matches. The CDR3 has 14 amino acids. The CDR3 here is CASSRTGSGNTIYF. In DNA form, the CDR3 reads TGTGCCAGCAGCCGGACAGGGTCTGGAAACACCATATATTTT.

The chain combines TRBV19 with TRBJ1-5; 9 bases agree with TRBD1. The CDR3 loop spans 17 amino acids. J gave up 4 bases and V 5 bases, and 12 bases lay outside the gene matches. Germline V gives CDR1 LNHDA, CDR2 SQIVND (reference sequence). The CDR3 protein is CASSAESRDRVNQPQHF. The CDR3, as DNA: TGTGCCAGTAGTGCAGAGAGCCGGGACAGGGTAAATCAGCCCCAGCATTTT.